This is a list of T cell receptor beta chains from one sample in a study of T cell responses to AZD1222 COVID-19 vaccine. This table comes from immunoSEQ multiplex PCR, and its TCRdb copy is limited to in-frame clones, with some not included. The sample has more than 95,000 clones; 85% to 90% are singletons. Sequencing was performed on peripheral blood, taken on day 0 of AZD1222 vaccination. These receptors all stem from an adult in good health. CDR3s include the opening cysteine and the closing phenylalanine or tryptophan. Fields, in order: J gene, clone size, V gene, D gene, CDR3 DNA, CDR3 protein. A D gene is named only where the DNA matches it firmly. The listing skips clone size in some rows; elsewhere it reads once, few, many or a size class.

TRBJ2-1 | . | TRBV11-1 | TRBD2 | TGTGCCAGCAGCTCCAGACTAGCAACCCCCTACAATGAGCAGTTCTTC | CASSSRLATPYNEQFF
TRBJ2-5 | . | TRBV12-3/TRBV12-4 | . | TGTGCCAGCAGTTTAGCGATCCTCGAGACCCAGTACTTC | CASSLAILETQYF
TRBJ2-2 | . | TRBV11-2 | TRBD2 | TGTGCCAGCAGCTTAGGATCTAGCGGGAGAACTCGTTACACCGGGGAGCTGTTTTTT | CASSLGSSGRTRYTGELFF
TRBJ1-3 | . | TRBV11-1 | TRBD1 | TGTGCCAGCAGACGGGGACAGTCTGGAAACACCATATATTTT | CASRRGQSGNTIYF
TRBJ1-2 | . | TRBV10-3 | . | TGTGCCATCAGTGGGGATAGGGGTAACTATGGCTACACCTTC | CAISGDRGNYGYTF
TRBJ1-2 | . | TRBV7-2 | . | TGTGCCAGCAGCTTCCCCCCGTGGACGGGTGGCTACACCTTC | CASSFPPWTGGYTF
TRBJ2-5 | . | TRBV29-1 | . | TGCAGCGTGGATCGGACCGGGTCGCAAGAGACCCAGTACTTC | CSVDRTGSQETQYF
TRBJ2-3 | . | TRBV19 | TRBD2 | TGTGCCACCCGAAGCGGGAGGACAGATACGCAGTATTTT | CATRSGRTDTQYF
TRBJ1-4 | . | TRBV30 | . | TGTGCCTGGTCCGAAGGGGTTGACGAAAAACTGTTTTTT | CAWSEGVDEKLFF
TRBJ1-5 | . | TRBV10-2 | . | TGCGCCAGCAGTGAAGGCCACAATCAGCCCCAGCATTTT | CASSEGHNQPQHF
TRBJ1-6 | . | TRBV30 | . | TGTGCCTGGAAATCGGCGGGTAATTCACCCCTCCACTTT | CAWKSAGNSPLHF
TRBJ2-1 | . | TRBV6-4 | TRBD2 | TGTGCCAGCAGTGAGACTAGCGGGAGGGGGGGTGAGCAGTTCTTC | CASSETSGRGGEQFF
TRBJ2-7 | . | TRBV19 | . | TGTGCCAGTAGTCCCCGGAGACAGTTCCACGAGCAGTACTTC | CASSPRRQFHEQYF
TRBJ1-2 | . | TRBV27 | . | TGTGCCAGCAGTTTATGGGGGTCCGATGGCTACACCTTC | CASSLWGSDGYTF
TRBJ1-6 | . | TRBV7-3 | TRBD1 | TGTGCCAGCAGCTTTCAGGGGGGAGGTTCACCCCTCCACTTT | CASSFQGGGSPLHF
TRBJ2-1 | . | TRBV6-5 | . | TGTGCCAGCAGTCGCCAGCTGACTAGAGACAATGAGCAGTTCTTC | CASSRQLTRDNEQFF
TRBJ2-1 | . | TRBV27 | TRBD2 | TGTGCCAGCAGTTCGTCGAGCGGGGTCTCCTACAATGAGCAGTTCTTC | CASSSSSGVSYNEQFF
TRBJ2-3 | . | TRBV28 | TRBD2 | TGTGCCAGCAGTTTAAGCGGGAGTGCTTTCAATGGGCAGTATTTT | CASSLSGSAFNGQYF
TRBJ2-7 | . | TRBV19 | TRBD2 | TGTGCCAGTAGCCTAGCGGGAGACTACGAGCAGTACTTC | CASSLAGDYEQYF
TRBJ1-2 | . | TRBV7-9 | TRBD1 | TGTGCCAGCAGCACCAGGACAGGGGGCTTCCACTATGGCTACACCTTC | CASSTRTGGFHYGYTF
TRBJ1-1 | . | TRBV18 | TRBD1 | TGTGCCAGCTCAATTCCCGGGACAGTTCACACTGAAGCTTTCTTT | CASSIPGTVHTEAFF
TRBJ2-5 | . | TRBV27 | . | TGTGCCAGCAGTTCCCCCGACCCGGGGGAGACCCAGTACTTC | CASSSPDPGETQYF
TRBJ2-7 | once | TRBV7-9 | TRBD2 | TGTGCCAGCAGTTACGGAGGGACTAGCGGAGCCTACGAGCAGTACTTC | CASSYGGTSGAYEQYF
TRBJ2-5 | . | TRBV7-3 | . | TGTGCCAGCAGCTTACGGTCTTCTAGGGGAGAGACCCAGTACTTC | CASSLRSSRGETQYF
TRBJ1-5 | . | TRBV28 | . | TGTGCCAGCAGCCAAGGGGGGGCCCGCAATCAGCCCCAGCATTTT | CASSQGGARNQPQHF
TRBJ1-5 | . | TRBV19 | TRBD1 | TGTGCCAGTAGTATAGATGCAGGGGGGGTTGGGCATCAGCCCCAGCATTTT | CASSIDAGGVGHQPQHF
TRBJ2-6 | . | TRBV27 | . | TGTGCCAGCAGTCCTGGGGCCAACGTCCTGACTTTC | CASSPGANVLTF
TRBJ2-1 | . | TRBV5-1 | TRBD2 | TGCGCCAGCAGCTTGAGTGCGGGAGTTGGCAATGAGCAGTTCTTC | CASSLSAGVGNEQFF
TRBJ2-2 | . | TRBV7-2 | . | TGTGCCAGCAGCCCAATAGGTTCCGGGGGCAGAACCGGGGAGCTGTTTTTT | CASSPIGSGGRTGELFF
TRBJ1-1 | . | TRBV7-9 | . | TGTGCCAGCAGCTTAGGCCAGGTTGACACTGAAGCTTTCTTT | CASSLGQVDTEAFF
TRBJ1-4 | . | TRBV28 | . | TGTGCCAGCAGCACCAGGGCCCCTACTGAAAAACTGTTTTTT | CASSTRAPTEKLFF
TRBJ2-7 | . | TRBV15 | . | TGTGCCACCAGCAAAGGTTCCGGACCGGCCTACGAGCAGTACTTC | CATSKGSGPAYEQYF
TRBJ1-4 | . | TRBV19 | TRBD1 | TGTGCCAGTAGTATAGATCGGGACAGGGATAAAAAACTGTTTTTT | CASSIDRDRDKKLFF
TRBJ2-3 | . | TRBV18 | TRBD1 | TGTGCCAGCTCGAAGGACAGGAGCACAGATACGCAGTATTTT | CASSKDRSTDTQYF
TRBJ1-2 | . | TRBV6-4 | . | TGTGCCAGCAAGAGGGGGGCAGGGGCGTCCTATGGCTACACCTTC | CASKRGAGASYGYTF
TRBJ2-1 | . | TRBV30 | . | TGTGCCTGGAGAGCCCCCAACCTCAATGAGCAGTTCTTC | CAWRAPNLNEQFF
TRBJ1-3 | . | TRBV7-9 | . | TGTGCCAGCAGCCCGACCGGCTCTGGAAACACCATATATTTT | CASSPTGSGNTIYF
TRBJ1-6 | once | TRBV5-5 | . | TGTGCCAGCAGCTCAGATACAGACATCGTTTTAGCACCCCTCCACTTT | CASSSDTDIVLAPLHF
TRBJ2-1 | . | TRBV3-1/TRBV3-2 | . | TGTGCCAGCAGCCAAGGTTCGGCCTCTGAGCAGTTCTTC | CASSQGSASEQFF
TRBJ2-3 | . | TRBV19 | TRBD2 | TGTGCCAGTAGTACTAGCGGGAGCTACACAGATACGCAGTATTTT | CASSTSGSYTDTQYF